The sequence of this T cell receptor beta chain was determined in a study of Ad26.COV2.S vaccination and SARS-CoV-2 variants. Study as a whole: Intramuscular Ad26.COV2.S at 5x10^10 or 1x10^11 viral particles.

Treatment given: 15 to 20 received Ad26.COV2.S at low or high dose, single or two shots; roughly five received placebo; per-sample allocation not given. The samples date from day 63 after the first vaccine or placebo injection. An Ad26 vector was used to express Wuhan-strain SARS-CoV-2 spike as the vaccine. After removal of 1 base from V and 8 bases from J, the junction contained 5 bases not matched to a gene. There are 14 residues in the CDR3. CDR1 and CDR2 (germline): SGHAT, FQNNGV. The method was immunoSEQ multiplex PCR; TCRdb's version includes in-frame clones alone and lacks a portion of them. The table lists about 420,000 clones, 70% to 90% of them singletons.

The TCR comes from a person between 18 and 60 years old who received the Ad26.COV2.S COVID-19 vaccine or a placebo. J is TRBJ2-1 and V is TRBV11-2; 7 bases match TRBD2. Sample: peripheral blood, taken in a trial of Ad26.COV2.S vaccine versus placebo. In nucleotides, the CDR3 is TGTGCCAGCAGCTTAGGGGTTGCGGGGGATGAGCAGTTCTTC. It encodes CASSLGVAGDEQFF.